These T cell receptor beta chains were read from a single sample in a study of CD8+ T cells in alopecia areata. Generated by immunoSEQ multiplex PCR, the TCRdb table keeps only in-frame clones and is missing some. The data show around 190,000 clones, roughly 56% seen once. The sequenced material came from CD8+ T cells sorted from blood. These receptors originate from a human donor in good health. CDR3s include the opening cysteine and the closing phenylalanine or tryptophan. D genes are given only for firm matches. For some rows the clone size is stated as once, few or many, or as a class when expanded; others skip it.

v_call: TRBV7-6
d_call: TRBD1
clone_size: .
j_call: TRBJ2-1
cdr3_nt: TGTGCCAGCAGCACGTGGGGACAGGGGGCGCGAAATGAGCAGTTCTTC
cdr3_aa: CASSTWGQGARNEQFF

v_call: TRBV5-6
d_call: .
clone_size: .
j_call: TRBJ2-1
cdr3_nt: TGTGCCAGCAGCTTGGAGGGACCGGTCGCCTACAATGAGCAGTTCTTC
cdr3_aa: CASSLEGPVAYNEQFF

v_call: TRBV29-1
d_call: .
clone_size: .
j_call: TRBJ1-2
cdr3_nt: TGCAGCGTTGACAGCAGCCGGGCCTACACCTTC
cdr3_aa: CSVDSSRAYTF

v_call: TRBV27
d_call: .
clone_size: few
j_call: TRBJ1-1
cdr3_nt: TGTGCCAGCAGTTTCGGGGGGCCCACTGAAGCTTTCTTT
cdr3_aa: CASSFGGPTEAFF

v_call: TRBV6-4
d_call: TRBD1
clone_size: .
j_call: TRBJ1-2
cdr3_nt: TGTGCCAGCAGTTTCTCACCGTCGGACAGGGCCTATGGCTACACCTTC
cdr3_aa: CASSFSPSDRAYGYTF

v_call: TRBV14
d_call: TRBD2
clone_size: few
j_call: TRBJ2-7
cdr3_nt: TGTGCCAGCAGCCCCTGGGGAGGGACCTACGAGCAGTACTTC
cdr3_aa: CASSPWGGTYEQYF

v_call: TRBV13
d_call: TRBD1
clone_size: .
j_call: TRBJ1-5
cdr3_nt: TGTGCCAGCAGCTTACAGGGGGCCCGGCAGCCCCAGCATTTT
cdr3_aa: CASSLQGARQPQHF

v_call: TRBV6-5
d_call: .
clone_size: .
j_call: TRBJ2-2
cdr3_nt: TGTGCCAGCAGTACCGGACAGAACACCGGGGAGCTGTTTTTT
cdr3_aa: CASSTGQNTGELFF

v_call: TRBV4-2
d_call: .
clone_size: once
j_call: TRBJ2-3
cdr3_nt: TGTGCCAGCAGCCAAGATCTCCGGGACCATACAGATACGCAGTATTTT
cdr3_aa: CASSQDLRDHTDTQYF

v_call: TRBV19
d_call: .
clone_size: few
j_call: TRBJ1-5
cdr3_nt: TGTGCCAGTAGACAGGGAAATCAGCCCCAGCATTTT
cdr3_aa: CASRQGNQPQHF

v_call: TRBV27
d_call: .
clone_size: .
j_call: TRBJ1-5
cdr3_nt: TGTGCCAGCAGTTCCCAGGTCCAGGGGTGGAATCAGCCCCAGCATTTT
cdr3_aa: CASSSQVQGWNQPQHF

v_call: TRBV15
d_call: TRBD2
clone_size: .
j_call: TRBJ2-5
cdr3_nt: TGTGCCACCAGCAGTGAGCGGGGGGCGGAGACCCAGTACTTC
cdr3_aa: CATSSERGAETQYF

v_call: TRBV27
d_call: TRBD1
clone_size: .
j_call: TRBJ2-7
cdr3_nt: TGTGCCAGCAGTCCACTCCCACGGGACAGTTCCTACGAGCAGTACTTC
cdr3_aa: CASSPLPRDSSYEQYF

v_call: TRBV30
d_call: .
clone_size: .
j_call: TRBJ1-3
cdr3_nt: TGTGCCTGGAGTGGTTCTGGAAACACCATATATTTT
cdr3_aa: CAWSGSGNTIYF

v_call: TRBV5-1
d_call: .
clone_size: .
j_call: TRBJ2-7
cdr3_nt: TGCGCCAGCAGCTACAGACAGGCTGATGGGGAGCAGTACTTC
cdr3_aa: CASSYRQADGEQYF

v_call: TRBV25-1
d_call: TRBD1
clone_size: .
j_call: TRBJ2-7
cdr3_nt: TGTGCCAGCAGTGAATGGTGTGGACAGGAGCCTTACGAGCAGTACTTC
cdr3_aa: CASSEWCGQEPYEQYF

v_call: TRBV20-1
d_call: TRBD2
clone_size: .
j_call: TRBJ2-7
cdr3_nt: TGCACCGGGGGACTACGGGACGAGCAGTACTTC
cdr3_aa: CTGGLRDEQYF

v_call: TRBV29-1
d_call: .
clone_size: .
j_call: TRBJ2-7
cdr3_nt: TGCAGCGTTGAAGACCCGGAACGGGGATCCTACGAGCAGTACTTC
cdr3_aa: CSVEDPERGSYEQYF

v_call: TRBV29-1
d_call: TRBD1
clone_size: .
j_call: TRBJ1-1
cdr3_nt: TGCAGCGTTTTGACAGGGGAGGACACTGAAGCTTTCTTT
cdr3_aa: CSVLTGEDTEAFF

v_call: TRBV4-1
d_call: TRBD2
clone_size: many
j_call: TRBJ2-3
cdr3_nt: TGCGCCAGCAGCCAAAGGGATCGTGACGGGGGGGCTGCAGATACGCAGTATTTT
cdr3_aa: CASSQRDRDGGAADTQYF

v_call: TRBV29-1
d_call: .
clone_size: .
j_call: TRBJ2-2
cdr3_nt: TGCAGCGTTGAAATGGGGACCGGGGAGCTGTTTTTT
cdr3_aa: CSVEMGTGELFF

v_call: TRBV7-2
d_call: .
clone_size: .
j_call: TRBJ2-1
cdr3_nt: TGTGCCAGCAGCTCCGACAGCTTCAATGAGCAGTTCTTC
cdr3_aa: CASSSDSFNEQFF